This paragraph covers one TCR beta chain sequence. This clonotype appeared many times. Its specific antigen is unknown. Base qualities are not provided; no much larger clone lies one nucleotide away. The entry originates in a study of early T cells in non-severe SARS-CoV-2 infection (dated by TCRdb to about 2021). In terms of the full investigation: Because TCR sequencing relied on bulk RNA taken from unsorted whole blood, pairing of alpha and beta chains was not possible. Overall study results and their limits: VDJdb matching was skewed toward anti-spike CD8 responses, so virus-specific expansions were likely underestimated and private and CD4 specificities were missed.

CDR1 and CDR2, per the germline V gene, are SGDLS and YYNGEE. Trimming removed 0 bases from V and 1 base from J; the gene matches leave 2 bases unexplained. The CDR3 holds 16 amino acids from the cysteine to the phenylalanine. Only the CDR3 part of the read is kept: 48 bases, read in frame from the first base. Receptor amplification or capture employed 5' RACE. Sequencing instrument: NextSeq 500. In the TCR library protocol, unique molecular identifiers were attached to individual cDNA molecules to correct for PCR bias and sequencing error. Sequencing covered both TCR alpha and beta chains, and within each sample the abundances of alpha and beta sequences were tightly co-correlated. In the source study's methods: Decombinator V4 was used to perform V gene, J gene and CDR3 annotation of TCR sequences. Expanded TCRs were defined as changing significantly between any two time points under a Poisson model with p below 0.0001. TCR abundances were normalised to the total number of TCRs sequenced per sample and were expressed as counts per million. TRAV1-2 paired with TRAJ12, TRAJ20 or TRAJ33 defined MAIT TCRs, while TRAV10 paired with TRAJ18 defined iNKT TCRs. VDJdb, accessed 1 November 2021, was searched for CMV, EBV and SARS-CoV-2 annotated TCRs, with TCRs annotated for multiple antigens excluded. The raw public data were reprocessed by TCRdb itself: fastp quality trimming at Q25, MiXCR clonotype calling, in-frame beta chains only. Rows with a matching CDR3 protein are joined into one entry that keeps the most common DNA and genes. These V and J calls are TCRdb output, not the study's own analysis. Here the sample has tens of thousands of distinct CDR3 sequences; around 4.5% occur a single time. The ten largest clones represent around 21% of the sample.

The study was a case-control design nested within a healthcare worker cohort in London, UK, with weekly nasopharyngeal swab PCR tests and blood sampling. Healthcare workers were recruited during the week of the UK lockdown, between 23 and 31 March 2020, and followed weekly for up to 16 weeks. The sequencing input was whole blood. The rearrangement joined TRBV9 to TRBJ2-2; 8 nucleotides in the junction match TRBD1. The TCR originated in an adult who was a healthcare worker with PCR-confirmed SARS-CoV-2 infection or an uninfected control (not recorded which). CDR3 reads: CASSVVGTGNTGELFF. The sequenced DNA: TGTGCCAGCAGCGTAGTCGGGACAGGGAACACCGGGGAGCTGTTTTTT.